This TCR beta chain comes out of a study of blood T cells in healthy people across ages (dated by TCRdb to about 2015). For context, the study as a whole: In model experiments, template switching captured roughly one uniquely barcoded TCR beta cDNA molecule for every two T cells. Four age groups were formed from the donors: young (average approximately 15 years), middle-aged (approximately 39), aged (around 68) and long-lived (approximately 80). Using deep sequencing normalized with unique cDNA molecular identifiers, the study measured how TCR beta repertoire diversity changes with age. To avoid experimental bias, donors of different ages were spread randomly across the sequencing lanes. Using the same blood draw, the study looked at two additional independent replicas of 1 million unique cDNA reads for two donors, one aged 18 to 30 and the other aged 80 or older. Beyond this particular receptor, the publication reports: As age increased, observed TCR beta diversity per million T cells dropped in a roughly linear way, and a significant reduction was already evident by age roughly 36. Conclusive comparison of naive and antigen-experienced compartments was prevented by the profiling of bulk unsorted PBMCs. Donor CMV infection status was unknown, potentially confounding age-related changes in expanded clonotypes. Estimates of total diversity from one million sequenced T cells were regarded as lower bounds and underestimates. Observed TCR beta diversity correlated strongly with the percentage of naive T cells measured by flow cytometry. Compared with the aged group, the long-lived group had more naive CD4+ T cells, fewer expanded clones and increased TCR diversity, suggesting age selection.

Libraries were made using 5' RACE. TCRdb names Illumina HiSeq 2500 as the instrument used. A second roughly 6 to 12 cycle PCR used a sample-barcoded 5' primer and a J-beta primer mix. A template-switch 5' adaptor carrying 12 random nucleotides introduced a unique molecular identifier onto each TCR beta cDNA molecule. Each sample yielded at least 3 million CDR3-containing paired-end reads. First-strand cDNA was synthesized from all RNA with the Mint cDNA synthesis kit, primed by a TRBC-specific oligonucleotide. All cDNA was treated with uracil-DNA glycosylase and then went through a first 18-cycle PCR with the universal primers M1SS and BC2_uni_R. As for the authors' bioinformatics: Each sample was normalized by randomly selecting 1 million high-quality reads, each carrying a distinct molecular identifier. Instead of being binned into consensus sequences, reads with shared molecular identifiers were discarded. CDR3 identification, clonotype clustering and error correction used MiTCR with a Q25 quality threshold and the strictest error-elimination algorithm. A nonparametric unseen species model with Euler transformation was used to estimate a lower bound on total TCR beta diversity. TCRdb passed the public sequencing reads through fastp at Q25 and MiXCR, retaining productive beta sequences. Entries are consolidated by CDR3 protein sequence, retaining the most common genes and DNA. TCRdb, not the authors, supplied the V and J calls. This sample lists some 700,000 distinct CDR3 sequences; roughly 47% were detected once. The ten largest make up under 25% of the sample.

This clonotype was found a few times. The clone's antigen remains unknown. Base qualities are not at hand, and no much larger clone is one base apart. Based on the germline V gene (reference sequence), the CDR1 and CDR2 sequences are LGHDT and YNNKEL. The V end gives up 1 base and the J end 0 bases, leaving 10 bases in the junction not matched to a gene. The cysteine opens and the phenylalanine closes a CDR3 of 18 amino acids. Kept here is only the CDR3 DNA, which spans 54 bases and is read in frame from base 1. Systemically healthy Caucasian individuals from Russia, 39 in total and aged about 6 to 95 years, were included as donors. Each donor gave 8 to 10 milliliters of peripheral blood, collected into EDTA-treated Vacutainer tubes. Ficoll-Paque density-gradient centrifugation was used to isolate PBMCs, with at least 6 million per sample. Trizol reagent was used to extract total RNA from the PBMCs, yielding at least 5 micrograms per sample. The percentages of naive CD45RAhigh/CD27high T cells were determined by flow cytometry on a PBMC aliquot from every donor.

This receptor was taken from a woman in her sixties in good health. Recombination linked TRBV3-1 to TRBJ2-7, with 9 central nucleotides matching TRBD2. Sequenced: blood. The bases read TGTGCCAGCAGCCAAGGAGTAGGCGGACTAGCGATCTCCTACGAGCAGTACTTC. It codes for CASSQGVGGLAISYEQYF.